This passage covers 28 T cell receptor beta chains from one sample sequenced in a study of T cells expressing NK-cell markers. TCRdb re-analyzed the 5' RACE reads; it lists each CDR3 protein once, without DNA. The sample yields about 460,000 distinct CDR3 sequences, of which the top ten take up approximately 1.5%. Sequencing input: blood T cells: a sorted CD56 or NKG2C T cell subset, CD4+ or CD8+ T cells, or bulk PBMC T cells (not recorded which). Receptor source: a woman in her 50s in good health.

The chain couples TRBV3-1 to TRBJ2-2. CDR3 size: 15 residues. Germline CDR1 LGHDT, CDR2 YNNKEL (reference sequence). The CDR3 sequence is CASSQAGSKNGELFF.

J is TRBJ1-2 and V is TRBV9; the TRBD1 assignment by TCRdb is unverifiable without DNA. This CDR3 has 16 amino acids. Per the germline V gene, CDR1 is SGDLS and CDR2 is YYNGEE. CDR3 in amino acids: CASSVEGGGLGYGYTF.

This chain links TRBV11-2 with TRBJ2-1; there is no DNA to check the TCRdb D call of TRBD2. The CDR3 has 14 amino acids. Germline V gene sequence: CDR1 SGHAT, CDR2 FQNNGV. The CDR3 loop reads CASSDAGRASEQFF.

This chain uses TRBV4-1 with TRBJ1-5; the D gene TCRdb calls, TRBD1, cannot be checked with no DNA. Germline CDR1 MGHRA, CDR2 YSYEKL. The CDR3 runs to 16 residues. CDR3 loop: CASSQGTGLVTQPQHF.

CDR3 sequence: CASSLVGRASYEQYF. The chain carries TRBV5-1 and TRBJ2-7; TCRdb's D call of TRBD2 is untestable without DNA. The CDR3 extends over 15 amino acids. CDR1 and CDR2 (germline): SGHRS, YFSETQ. The complete variable domain, with remaining parts taken from reference TRBV5-1 and TRBJ2-7, reads KAGVTQTPRYLIKTRGQQVTLSCSPISGHRSVSWYQQTPGQGLQFLFEYFSETQRNKGNFPGRFSGRQFSNSRSEMNVSTLELGDSALYLCASSLVGRASYEQYFGPGTRLTVT.

The chain carries TRBV12-3 or TRBV12-4 and TRBJ2-7. The length of the CDR3 is 14 residues. The CDR3 sequence: CASSLALGVYEQYF.

The chain couples TRBV11-3 to TRBJ2-3; there is no DNA to check the TCRdb D call of TRBD2. CDR3 length equals 16 residues. From germline, CDR1 is SGHNT and CDR2 YENEEA. This CDR3 reads CASSFLAGGDPDTQYF.

The chain couples TRBV29-1 to TRBJ2-1. CDR1 is SQVTM, CDR2 ANQGSEA, per germline. The CDR3 loop spans 11 amino acids. The CDR3 loop reads CSGTRYNEQFF.

The chain employs TRBV7-2 and TRBJ2-3; TCRdb reports TRBD2, a call that lacks DNA to check it against. There are 17 residues in the CDR3. Germline V gene sequence: CDR1 SGHTA, CDR2 FQGNSA. This CDR3 reads CASSLKALTLGTDTQYF.

This chain links TRBV12-3 or TRBV12-4 with TRBJ2-2; TCRdb's D gene call, TRBD2, goes unchecked for lack of DNA. The CDR3 sequence is 14 residues long. CDR3 amino acids: CASRPDYSTGELFF.

This chain connects TRBV5-1 to TRBJ2-1; TCRdb outputs TRBD1, but without DNA this stays unchecked. CDR1 and CDR2 from the germline V gene are SGHRS and YFSETQ. This CDR3 spans 16 amino acids. The CDR3 region is CASSSSGATRGNEQFF.

The chain recombines TRBV10-3 with TRBJ2-2. CDR1 is ENHRY, CDR2 SYGVKD, per germline. The CDR3 sequence is 14 residues long. This CDR3 reads CAISESLDTGELFF.

The rearrangement uses TRBV4-1 and TRBJ2-2; the D call of TRBD1 rests on TCRdb alone, since no DNA is present to check it. This CDR3 contains 16 residues. Germline V lookup: CDR1 MGHRA, CDR2 YSYEKL. The CDR3 here is CASSHSPGRLTGELFF.

The genes are TRBV18 and TRBJ2-4; with no DNA, the TCRdb D assignment of TRBD1 cannot be verified. This CDR3 is built from 15 residues. Germline values: CDR1 KGHSH, CDR2 LQKENI. CDR3 sequence: CASSPLGDPKNIQYF.

This CDR3 reads CASTEGSVSNTGELFF. The chain recombines TRBV6-1 with TRBJ2-2. The germline gives CDR1 MNHNS, CDR2 SASEGT. The CDR3 is 16 residues long.

The J gene is TRBJ1-5, the V gene TRBV18; the D call from TCRdb, TRBD1, cannot be confirmed without DNA. Looked up from germline, CDR1 is KGHSH and CDR2 is LQKENI. The CDR3 has 15 amino acids. The CDR3 spells CASSPVDRGSQPQHF.

This chain joins TRBV4-1 and TRBJ1-1. Germline V gene sequence: CDR1 MGHRA, CDR2 YSYEKL. The CDR3 extends over 19 amino acids. The CDR3 reads CASSQDPFSSMVVNTEAFF.

J is TRBJ2-5 and V is TRBV12-5; TCRdb's D gene call, TRBD2, goes unchecked for lack of DNA. CDR1 and CDR2 from the germline V gene are LGHNT and FRNRAP. CDR3 length equals 15 residues. The CDR3 sequence: CASGSLAGVLGTQYF.

The chain couples TRBV28 to TRBJ1-1; TCRdb outputs TRBD1, but without DNA this stays unchecked. This CDR3 spans 14 amino acids. CDR1 and CDR2 from the germline V gene are MDHEN and SYDVKM. CDR3 region: CASSLRKRTVEAFF. The complete variable domain, with remaining parts taken from reference TRBV28 and TRBJ1-1, reads DVKVTQSSRYLVKRTGEKVFLECVQDMDHENMFWYRQDPGLGLRLIYFSYDVKMKEKGDIPEGYSVSREKKERFSLILESASTNQTSMYLCASSLRKRTVEAFFGQGTRLTVV.

This chain links TRBV6-1 with TRBJ2-1; TCRdb calls TRBD2, which cannot be checked without DNA. Germline CDR1 and CDR2: MNHNS and SASEGT. The CDR3 loop spans 15 amino acids. CDR3 sequence reads: CASSEVALSYNEQFF.

The chain is built from TRBV24-1 and TRBJ2-1; as DNA is missing, the TRBD2 call by TCRdb cannot be tested. The CDR3 sequence is 16 residues long. Germline V gene lookup returns CDR1 KGHDR and CDR2 SFDVKD. The CDR3 spells CATSELLAGGQSEQFF.

This chain connects TRBV5-4 to TRBJ2-3; lacking DNA, the TRBD1 call made by TCRdb goes unchecked. Germline loops: CDR1 SGHNT, CDR2 YYREEE (reference sequence). CDR3 length equals 16 residues. CDR3 protein: CASSLFSGTSTDTQYF. The full variable domain, with the rest looked up from reference TRBV5-4 and TRBJ2-3, is ETGVTQSPTHLIKTRGQQVTLRCSSQSGHNTVSWYQQALGQGPQFIFQYYREEENGRGNFPPRFSGLQFPNYSSELNVNALELDDSALYLCASSLFSGTSTDTQYFGPGTRLTVL.

The chain joins TRBV24-1 to TRBJ1-1. The germline V gene has CDR1 KGHDR and CDR2 SFDVKD. There are 14 residues in the CDR3. The CDR3 is CATSDPDRNTEAFF.

The chain carries TRBV11-2 and TRBJ2-1; as DNA is missing, the TRBD1 call by TCRdb cannot be tested. The germline CDR1 and CDR2 sequences are SGHAT and FQNNGV. There are 14 residues in the CDR3. The CDR3 protein is CASSLVPRDNEQFF.

The chain combines TRBV12-3 or TRBV12-4 with TRBJ2-5; the TRBD2 assignment by TCRdb is unverifiable without DNA. This CDR3 spans 15 amino acids. This CDR3 is CASSGHSGSGETQYF.

CDR3 residues: CASSVGDSYNEQFF. J is TRBJ2-1 and V is TRBV9. The CDR3 length is 14 residues. Germline loops: CDR1 SGDLS, CDR2 YYNGEE.

The chain employs TRBV15 and TRBJ1-5; TCRdb designates TRBD1, a call that cannot be tested without DNA. There are 16 residues in the CDR3. Germline V CDR1 and CDR2: LNHNV, YYDKDF (reference sequence). CDR3 protein: CATSRGDRGLAQPQHF.

The genes are TRBV25-1 and TRBJ1-6. From germline, CDR1 is MGHDK and CDR2 SYGVNS. The CDR3 has 15 residues. CDR3 in amino acids: CASSPRRGVRSPLHF.